A selection of T cell receptor beta chains follows, all from one sample in a study of shared clonotypes between healthy human individuals. The data were produced by immunoSEQ multiplex PCR, yet TCRdb's version contains in-frame clones alone and is incomplete. The sample lists hundreds of thousands of clones; approximately 95% were seen once. Sample: naive CD8+ T cells sorted from blood. The receptors derive from a woman in her 30s in good health. Both conserved end residues are trimmed from each CDR3. Each record gives: J gene, V gene, clone size, CDR3 protein. For some rows the clone size is stated as once, few or many, or as a class when expanded; others skip it.

TRBJ2-4	TRBV9	.	ASSVAGSGNPKNIQY
TRBJ1-5	TRBV19	.	ASSIHQTGLGQPQH
TRBJ2-1	TRBV19	.	ASSINLAGPYNEQF
TRBJ1-1	TRBV28	once	ASRLGPEAF
TRBJ1-1	TRBV28	.	ASSLAPLTDTEAF
TRBJ1-2	TRBV29-1	once	SVPQGAYGYT
TRBJ2-1	TRBV5-6	.	ASSFETSGRVEQF
TRBJ2-7	TRBV5-5	.	ASGNSPAPYEQY
TRBJ2-4	TRBV15	.	ATSSRTGENIQY
TRBJ2-7	TRBV5-5	.	ASSLSTAGGFHEQY
TRBJ1-1	TRBV5-8	few	ASSRGHRGGNTEAF
TRBJ1-2	TRBV13	.	ASSYAQEFYYGYT
TRBJ1-1	TRBV18	.	ASSLGGLAEAF
TRBJ1-4	TRBV19	.	ASSPMQSGQGDEKLF
TRBJ2-7	TRBV10-3	once	AISESGTSHEQY
TRBJ2-1	TRBV21-1	.	ASSKSGSGRNAEQF
TRBJ2-7	TRBV5-4	.	ASSIRDGGYEQY
TRBJ2-1	TRBV7-9	.	ASSGLAGSSSYNEQF
TRBJ2-2	TRBV9	.	ASSVAGGAGTGELF
TRBJ1-1	TRBV14	.	ASSQGAAFPEAF
TRBJ2-7	TRBV28	.	ASSLGGWNEQY
TRBJ1-1	TRBV7-2	once	AIELGAPEAF
TRBJ1-2	TRBV5-6	.	ASSLWDTPNYGYT
TRBJ1-1	TRBV7-8	.	ASSFGRMNTEAF
TRBJ1-1	TRBV28	.	ASSFLPTGAPEAF
TRBJ1-2	TRBV6-6	once	ASSYTGDSYGYT
TRBJ2-7	TRBV29-1	.	SVEVGGRQSYEQY
TRBJ1-1	TRBV27	.	ASRLGTLNTEAF
TRBJ2-2	TRBV28	.	ASSQVGGNGELF
TRBJ2-2	TRBV4-2	.	ASSPGLAGGPGELF
TRBJ2-7	TRBV28	.	ASSPAVAVEQY
TRBJ2-7	TRBV11-2	.	ASSLAARAYEQY
TRBJ1-3	TRBV18	.	ASSPNKGASSGNTIY
TRBJ2-7	TRBV13	.	ASSSGLAVNYEQY
TRBJ1-4	TRBV13	.	ASSPRGWSEKLF
TRBJ1-5	TRBV30	.	AWRDRTDQPQH
TRBJ2-7	TRBV6-1	.	ASSEGIAGPTYEQY
TRBJ2-7	TRBV6-1	.	ASSWTSGKGYEQY
TRBJ1-2	TRBV5-4	.	ASSSYTNYGYT
TRBJ1-5	TRBV9	once	ASSVGIGQPQH
TRBJ2-5	TRBV27	.	ASSSHSGSLETQY
TRBJ2-5	TRBV20-1	.	SAPWGGTQY
TRBJ1-1	TRBV27	.	ASYGQGEAF
TRBJ2-1	TRBV5-6	.	ASSAGDDEQF
TRBJ2-6	TRBV10-3	.	AISENIRGYVLT
TRBJ2-7	TRBV10-2	.	ASSESWLASGRDEQY
TRBJ2-5	TRBV28	once	ASSLAGGGETQY
TRBJ2-2	TRBV15	.	ATSRPGQGIFGELF
TRBJ1-5	TRBV19	once	ASSIRDRNQPQH
TRBJ2-1	TRBV7-8	.	ASRTKTGLEYNEQF
TRBJ1-1	TRBV19	few	ASAGLTNTEAF
TRBJ2-5	TRBV5-5	.	ASSLLFGTQY
TRBJ2-2	TRBV27	.	ASSLQTPGSNRELF
TRBJ2-3	TRBV19	.	ASSFIPGQGAFLPTDTQY
TRBJ2-5	TRBV7-9	.	ASSLVASQETQY
TRBJ1-2	TRBV20-1	.	SPKGQSYT
TRBJ2-7	TRBV4-1	.	ASSQLNRDYEQY
TRBJ2-2	TRBV7-7	.	ASSLAFREGYTGELF
TRBJ2-1	TRBV29-1	.	SVQPWTSGSGNEQF